The clone carrying this T cell receptor (beta chain) was found a few times. Its matching antigen is unknown. Every bit of the isolated RNA underwent reverse transcription, so sequencing read expressed TCRB transcripts. Data came from immunoSEQ multiplex PCR; TCRdb stores just in-frame clones and leaves some out. The sample carries under 850,000 clones, under 15% recorded once. This record comes from a study of beta chain features in type 1 diabetes. About the study: Regarding age, gender and cell yields, patients proved similar to healthy donors.

Broader study findings: All four CD4+ subsets of Type 1 diabetes patients contained TCRB CDR3s that were moderately but significantly shorter. Overrepresentation of cells with high TCR expression could result from cDNA sequencing.

The sequence came from a man between 18 and 35 years old with type 1 diabetes. The sequenced sample consisted of naive CD4+ T cells from blood.

The CDR3 DNA reads TGTGCCAGCGACCAAACGAGTTATCGAGGTGGCTACACCTTC. Translating gives CASDQTSYRGGYTF. This rearrangement joins TRBV28 to TRBJ1-2, with D uncertain. The CDR3 has 14 residues. V lost 8 bases and J 7 bases, leaving 20 bases between the germline ends. Germline CDR1 MDHEN, CDR2 SYDVKM.